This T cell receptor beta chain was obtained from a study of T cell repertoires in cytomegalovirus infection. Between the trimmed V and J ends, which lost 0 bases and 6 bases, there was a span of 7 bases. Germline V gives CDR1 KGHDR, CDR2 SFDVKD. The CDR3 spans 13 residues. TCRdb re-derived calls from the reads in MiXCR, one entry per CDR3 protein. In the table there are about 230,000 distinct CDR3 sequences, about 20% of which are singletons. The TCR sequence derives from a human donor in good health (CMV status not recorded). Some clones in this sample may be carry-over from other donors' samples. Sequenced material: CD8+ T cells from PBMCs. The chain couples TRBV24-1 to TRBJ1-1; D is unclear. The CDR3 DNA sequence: TGTGCCACCAGTGATTTGGCGGGTTCTGAAGCTTTCTTT. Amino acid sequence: CATSDLAGSEAFF.